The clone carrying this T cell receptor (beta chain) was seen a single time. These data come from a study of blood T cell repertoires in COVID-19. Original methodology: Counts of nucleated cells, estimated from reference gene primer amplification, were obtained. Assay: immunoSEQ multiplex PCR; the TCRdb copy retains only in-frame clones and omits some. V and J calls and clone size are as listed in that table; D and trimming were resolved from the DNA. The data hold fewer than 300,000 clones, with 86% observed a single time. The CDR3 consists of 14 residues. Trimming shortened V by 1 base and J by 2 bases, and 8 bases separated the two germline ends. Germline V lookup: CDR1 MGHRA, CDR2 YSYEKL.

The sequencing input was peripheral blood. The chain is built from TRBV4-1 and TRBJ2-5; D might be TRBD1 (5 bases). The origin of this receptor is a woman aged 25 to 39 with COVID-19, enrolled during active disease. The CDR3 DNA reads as TGCGCCAGCAGCCAAGGGACATATCAAGAGACCCAGTACTTC. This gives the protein CASSQGTYQETQYF.